The clone carrying this TCR beta chain was seen only a few times. The target antigen is unknown. This entry belongs to a study of blood T cells in healthy people across ages. Study-level points and caveats: Strongly correlated with naive T cell percentage was TCR beta diversity.

The germline V and J ends were trimmed by 4 bases and 0 bases, with 7 bases remaining between them. The CDR3 runs to 15 residues. Germline CDR1 SNHLY, CDR2 FYNNEI. It was with a sample-barcoded 5' primer and a J-beta primer mix that a second PCR of about 6 to 12 cycles was run. From the 5' RACE reads, TCRdb called clonotypes with MiXCR, one entry per CDR3 protein. Among about 970,000 distinct CDR3 sequences listed, approximately 50% were seen once. The receptor's source is a woman aged 60-75 years in good health. Sequences were obtained from blood. The chain joins TRBV2 to TRBJ2-6; unclear D gene. CDR3 in amino acids: CASSARVSGANVLTF. The DNA for the CDR3 is TGTGCCAGCAGTGCTAGGGTCTCTGGGGCCAACGTCCTGACTTTC.